What follows describes a single T cell receptor beta chain. As yet, its antigen is unknown. The sample belongs to a study of T cell repertoires in ileal Crohn's disease. Overall study: TCRB immunosequencing input was five hundred nanograms of biopsy DNA per sample. Whole-study results and caveats: Endoscopic recurrence occurred in every patient whose clonality exceeded 26.8%.

CDR1 and CDR2 from the germline V gene are SGHRS and YFSETQ. This CDR3 contains 17 residues. Trimming removed 5 bases from V and 4 bases from J; junction bases left unmatched: 17. Time point in this sample: inflamed ileum from the surgical specimen. Sequencing used immunoSEQ multiplex PCR; TCRdb keeps in-frame clones, though not all of them. Counted here are about 18,000 clones, 76% occurring once; the ten biggest clones make up about 4%. The clonotype originates from an adult with Crohn's disease. The sequenced sample consisted of ileal tissue. The rearrangement links TRBV5-1 to TRBJ2-7; 8 bases match TRBD1. The CDR3, as DNA: TGCGCCAGCAGGCCCGGGGGCCGACAGGGGAGTTTATACGAGCAGTACTTC. Protein sequence: CASRPGGRQGSLYEQYF.